The clone carrying this T cell receptor (beta chain) occurred many times. Its antigen is not identified. This entry belongs to a study of T cells after yellow fever vaccination. General study findings and limits: Abundant contaminating clonotypes from the bulk population could appear in FACS-sorted repertoires. At around 95% for CD4 and about 87% for CD8, most primary-vaccination clones showed up again after the booster.

TCR cDNA, made by 5'RACE template switching, carried an added universal primer site and UMIs. MiXCR, run by TCRdb on the 5' RACE reads, gives a single entry per CDR3 protein. Of roughly 310,000 distinct CDR3 sequences in the sample, about 3.5% were seen once. CDR1 is ENHRY, CDR2 SYGVKD, per germline. After removal of 5 bases from V and 3 bases from J, the junction contained 6 bases not matched to a gene. The CDR3 sequence is 14 residues long. The source material was PBMCs, sampled on the day of the yellow fever booster vaccination. The chain uses TRBV10-3 and TRBJ2-5; 7 nucleotides match TRBD1. The sequence derives from a young man who received the YFV17D yellow fever vaccine. The CDR3 DNA reads as TGTGCCATCAGTCAACAGGGGTCAGAAGAGACCCAGTACTTC. Amino acid sequence: CAISQQGSEETQYF.